Listed here is a single TCR beta chain. The antigen remains unidentified. One junction end does not reproduce the germline sequence, and a read error may be involved. The data are from a study of T-cell memory formation after mild COVID-19. The CDR3 is made up of 12 amino acids. From germline, CDR1 is SGHRS and CDR2 YFSETQ. Study outcomes and limitations: Day 15 to 85 contracting clones showed balanced CD4/CD8; day 15 to 37 expanders favored CD4+. There was no confirmation that second-wave clones peaking on day 37 were SARS-CoV-2 specific.

TCRdb recomputed calls from the 5' RACE reads with MiXCR, one row per CDR3 protein. Of around 370,000 distinct CDR3 sequences detected, roughly 21% appear once; the ten largest clones hold 12%. This rearrangement joins TRBV5-1 to TRBJ2-1; tentative D call: TRBD2 (5 bases). The sequenced sample was PBMCs or a T cell subset sorted from them (not recorded which). The sequence was obtained from an adult woman who had mild COVID-19 (a few samples of this study predate the infection). Cell type and time point are not known. The chain's CDR3 is CASSYHPGEHFF. CDR3 sequence (DNA): TGCGCCAGCAGCTATCATCCCGGGGAGCATTTCTTC.